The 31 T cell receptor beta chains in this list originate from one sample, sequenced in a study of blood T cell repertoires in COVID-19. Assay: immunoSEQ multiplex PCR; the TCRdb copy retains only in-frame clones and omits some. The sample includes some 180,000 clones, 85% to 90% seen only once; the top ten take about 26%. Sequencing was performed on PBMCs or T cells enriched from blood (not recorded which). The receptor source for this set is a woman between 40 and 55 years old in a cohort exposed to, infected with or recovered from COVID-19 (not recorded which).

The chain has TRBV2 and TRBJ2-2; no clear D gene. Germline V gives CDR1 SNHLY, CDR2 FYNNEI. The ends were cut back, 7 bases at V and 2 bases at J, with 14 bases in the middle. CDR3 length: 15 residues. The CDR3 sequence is CASTPSRPNTGELFF. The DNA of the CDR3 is TGTGCCAGCACCCCCAGCAGGCCCAACACCGGGGAGCTGTTTTTT.

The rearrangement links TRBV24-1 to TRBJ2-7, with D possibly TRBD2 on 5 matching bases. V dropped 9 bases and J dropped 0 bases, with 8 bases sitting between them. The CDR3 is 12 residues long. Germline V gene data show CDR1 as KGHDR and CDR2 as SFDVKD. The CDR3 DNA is TGTGCCACCGAGGGTAGCTCCTACGAGCAGTACTTC. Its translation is CATEGSSYEQYF.

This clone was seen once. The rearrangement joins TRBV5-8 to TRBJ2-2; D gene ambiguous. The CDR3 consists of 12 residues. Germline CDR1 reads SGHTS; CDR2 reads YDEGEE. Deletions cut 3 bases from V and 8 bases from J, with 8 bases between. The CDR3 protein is CASSSENGELFF. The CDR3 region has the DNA TGTGCCAGCAGCTCGGAGAATGGGGAGCTGTTTTTT.

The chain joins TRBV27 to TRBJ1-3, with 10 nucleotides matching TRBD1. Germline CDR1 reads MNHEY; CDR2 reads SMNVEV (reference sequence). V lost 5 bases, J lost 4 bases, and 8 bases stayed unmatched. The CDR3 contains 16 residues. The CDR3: CASSPPGQGTGNTIYF. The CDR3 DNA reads TGTGCCAGCAGTCCTCCGGGACAGGGGACCGGAAACACCATATATTTT.

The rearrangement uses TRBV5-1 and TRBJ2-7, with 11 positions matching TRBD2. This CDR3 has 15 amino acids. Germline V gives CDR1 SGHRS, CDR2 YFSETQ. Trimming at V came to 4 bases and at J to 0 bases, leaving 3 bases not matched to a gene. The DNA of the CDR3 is TGCGCCAGCAGCCCGACTAGCGGGGCCTCCTACGAGCAGTACTTC. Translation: CASSPTSGASYEQYF.

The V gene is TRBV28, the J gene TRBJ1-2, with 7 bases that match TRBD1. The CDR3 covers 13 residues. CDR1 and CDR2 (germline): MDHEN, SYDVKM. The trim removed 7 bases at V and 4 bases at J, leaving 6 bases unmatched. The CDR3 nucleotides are TGTGCCAGCACTTTGAGGGGGCCCTATGGCTACACCTTC. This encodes CASTLRGPYGYTF.

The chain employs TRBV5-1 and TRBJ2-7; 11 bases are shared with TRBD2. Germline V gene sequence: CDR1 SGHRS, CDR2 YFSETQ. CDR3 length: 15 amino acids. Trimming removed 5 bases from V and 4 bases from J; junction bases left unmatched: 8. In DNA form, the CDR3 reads TGCGCCAGCAGTTCCACCGGGACTAGCGGTTACGAGCAGTACTTC. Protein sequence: CASSSTGTSGYEQYF.

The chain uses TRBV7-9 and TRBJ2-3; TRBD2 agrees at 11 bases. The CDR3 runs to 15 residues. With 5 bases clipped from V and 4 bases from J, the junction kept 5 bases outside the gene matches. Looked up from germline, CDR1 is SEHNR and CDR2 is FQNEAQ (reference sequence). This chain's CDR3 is CASSLSGGAADTQYF. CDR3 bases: TGTGCCAGCAGCCTTAGCGGGGGGGCAGCAGATACGCAGTATTTT.

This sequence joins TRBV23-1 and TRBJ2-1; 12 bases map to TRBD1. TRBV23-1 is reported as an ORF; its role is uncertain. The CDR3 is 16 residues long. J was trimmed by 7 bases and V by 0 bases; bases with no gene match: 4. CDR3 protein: CASSQSGTGGRNEQFF. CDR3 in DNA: TGCGCCAGCAGTCAATCCGGGACAGGGGGCAGGAATGAGCAGTTCTTC.

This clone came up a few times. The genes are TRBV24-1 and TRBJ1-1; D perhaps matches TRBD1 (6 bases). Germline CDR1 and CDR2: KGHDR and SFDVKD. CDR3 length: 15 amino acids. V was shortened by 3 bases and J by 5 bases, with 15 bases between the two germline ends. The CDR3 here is CATSDPATGKTEAFF. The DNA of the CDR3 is TGTGCCACCAGTGATCCTGCTACAGGGAAAACTGAAGCTTTCTTT.

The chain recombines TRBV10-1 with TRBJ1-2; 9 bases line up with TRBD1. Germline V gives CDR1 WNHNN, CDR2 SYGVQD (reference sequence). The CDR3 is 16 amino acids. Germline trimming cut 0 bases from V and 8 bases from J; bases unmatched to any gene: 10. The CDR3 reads CASSESMGQGRIGYTF. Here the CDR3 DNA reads TGCGCCAGCAGTGAGTCGATGGGACAGGGAAGGATCGGCTACACCTTC.

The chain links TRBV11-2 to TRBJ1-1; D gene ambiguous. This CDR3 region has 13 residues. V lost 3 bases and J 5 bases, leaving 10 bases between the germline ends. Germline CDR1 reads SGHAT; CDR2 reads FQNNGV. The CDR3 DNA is TGTGCCAGCAGCTTTGGGAGTAAGACTGAAGCTTTCTTT. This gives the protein CASSFGSKTEAFF.

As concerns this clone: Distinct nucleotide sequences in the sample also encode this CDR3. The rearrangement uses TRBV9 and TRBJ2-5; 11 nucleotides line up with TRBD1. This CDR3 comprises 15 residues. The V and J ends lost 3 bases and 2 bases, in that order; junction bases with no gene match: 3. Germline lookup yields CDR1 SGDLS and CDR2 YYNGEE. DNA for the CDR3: TGTGCCAGCAGCGCCGGGACAGGGGGGCAAGAGACCCAGTACTTC. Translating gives CASSAGTGGQETQYF.

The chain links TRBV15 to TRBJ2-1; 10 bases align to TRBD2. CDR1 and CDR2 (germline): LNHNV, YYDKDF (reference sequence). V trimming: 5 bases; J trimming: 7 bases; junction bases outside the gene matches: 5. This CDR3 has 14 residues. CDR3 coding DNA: TGTGCCACCAGCGGAACTAGCGGGATTAATGAGCAGTTCTTC. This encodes CATSGTSGINEQFF. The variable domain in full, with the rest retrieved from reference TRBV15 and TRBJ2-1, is DAMVIQNPRYQVTQFGKPVTLSCSQTLNHNVMYWYQQKSSQAPKLLFHYYDKDFNNEADTPDNFQSRRPNTSFCFLDIRSPGLGDTAMYLCATSGTSGINEQFFGPGTRLTVL.

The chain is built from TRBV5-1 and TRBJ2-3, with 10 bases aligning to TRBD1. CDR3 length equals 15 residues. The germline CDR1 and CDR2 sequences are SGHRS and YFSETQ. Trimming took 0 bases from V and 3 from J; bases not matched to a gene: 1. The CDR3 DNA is TGCGCCAGCAGCTTGGGGGGACAGGGGACAGATACGCAGTATTTT. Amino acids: CASSLGGQGTDTQYF.

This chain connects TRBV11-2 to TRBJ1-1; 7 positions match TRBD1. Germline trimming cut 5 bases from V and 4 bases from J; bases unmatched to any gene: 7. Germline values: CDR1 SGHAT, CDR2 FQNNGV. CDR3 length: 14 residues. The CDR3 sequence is CASSTPGTVTEAFF. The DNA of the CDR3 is TGTGCCAGCAGCACGCCTGGGACAGTCACTGAAGCTTTCTTT.

The CDR3 DNA reads TGTGCCATCAGTGAGTCAGGGGGCCGCACTGAAGCTTTCTTT. It yields the protein CAISESGGRTEAFF. The chain combines TRBV10-3 with TRBJ1-1; TRBD1 agrees at 7 bases. CDR1 and CDR2 (germline): ENHRY, SYGVKD. The junction had 2 bases not matched to a gene; V was cut back by 0 bases and J by 4 bases. The CDR3 consists of 14 residues.

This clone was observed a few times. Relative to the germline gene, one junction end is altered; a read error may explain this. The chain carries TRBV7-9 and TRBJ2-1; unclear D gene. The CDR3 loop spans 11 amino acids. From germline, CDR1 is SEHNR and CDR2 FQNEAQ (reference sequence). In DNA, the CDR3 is TGTGCCAGCAGCCAGACGGGTGACTGCCTCTTC. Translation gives CASSQTGDCLF.

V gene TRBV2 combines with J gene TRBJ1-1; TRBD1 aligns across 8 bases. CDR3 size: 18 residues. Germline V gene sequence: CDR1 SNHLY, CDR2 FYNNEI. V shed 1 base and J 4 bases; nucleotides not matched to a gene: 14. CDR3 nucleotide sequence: TGTGCCAGCAGTGAAGTGGCCGGGAACAGGGGGGAAGGCACTGAAGCTTTCTTT. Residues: CASSEVAGNRGEGTEAFF.

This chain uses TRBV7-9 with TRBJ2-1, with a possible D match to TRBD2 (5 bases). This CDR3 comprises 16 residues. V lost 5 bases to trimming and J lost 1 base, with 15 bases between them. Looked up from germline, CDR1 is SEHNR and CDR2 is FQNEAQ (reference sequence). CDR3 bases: TGTGCCAGCAGCCCCCCGTTCGGGGAATCCTACAATGAGCAGTTCTTC. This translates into CASSPPFGESYNEQFF.

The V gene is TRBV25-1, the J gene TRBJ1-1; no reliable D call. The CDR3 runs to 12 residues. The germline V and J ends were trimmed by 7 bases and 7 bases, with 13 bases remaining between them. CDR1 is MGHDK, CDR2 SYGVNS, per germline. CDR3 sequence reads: CASTFGRGEAFF. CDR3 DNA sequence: TGTGCCAGCACCTTCGGCCGGGGTGAAGCTTTCTTT. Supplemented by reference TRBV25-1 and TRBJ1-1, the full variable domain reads EADIYQTPRYLVIGTGKKITLECSQTMGHDKMYWYQQDPGMELHLIHYSYGVNSTEKGDLSSESTVSRIRTEHFPLTLESARPSHTSQYLCASTFGRGEAFFGQGTRLTVV.

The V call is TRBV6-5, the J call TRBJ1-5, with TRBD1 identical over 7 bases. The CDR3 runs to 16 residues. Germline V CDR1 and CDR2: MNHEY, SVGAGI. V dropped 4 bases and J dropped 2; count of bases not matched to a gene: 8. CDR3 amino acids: CASSSLRQGGNQPQHF. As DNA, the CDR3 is TGTGCCAGCAGTTCCCTTCGACAGGGCGGCAATCAGCCCCAGCATTTT.

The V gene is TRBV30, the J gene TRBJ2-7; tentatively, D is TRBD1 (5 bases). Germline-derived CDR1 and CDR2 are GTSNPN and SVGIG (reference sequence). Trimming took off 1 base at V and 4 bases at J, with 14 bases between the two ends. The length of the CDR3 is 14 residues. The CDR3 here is CAWSGGLPPYEQYF. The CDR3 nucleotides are TGTGCCTGGAGTGGGGGCCTTCCCCCATACGAGCAGTACTTC.

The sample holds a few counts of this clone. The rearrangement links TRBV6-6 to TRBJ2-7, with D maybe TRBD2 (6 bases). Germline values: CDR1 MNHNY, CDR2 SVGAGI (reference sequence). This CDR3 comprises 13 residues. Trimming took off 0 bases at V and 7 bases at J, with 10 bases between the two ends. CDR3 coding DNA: TGTGCCAGCAGTTACTCAGGGCTAGCGGAGCAGTACTTC. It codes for CASSYSGLAEQYF.

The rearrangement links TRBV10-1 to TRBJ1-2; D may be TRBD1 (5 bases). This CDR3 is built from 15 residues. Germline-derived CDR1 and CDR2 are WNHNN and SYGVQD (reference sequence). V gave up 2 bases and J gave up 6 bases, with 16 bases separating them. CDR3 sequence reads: CASSEGGSFPNGYTF. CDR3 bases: TGCGCCAGCAGTGAGGGGGGGAGCTTTCCTAATGGCTACACCTTC.

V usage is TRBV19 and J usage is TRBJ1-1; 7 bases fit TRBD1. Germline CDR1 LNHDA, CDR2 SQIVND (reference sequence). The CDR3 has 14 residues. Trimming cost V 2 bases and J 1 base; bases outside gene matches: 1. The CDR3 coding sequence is TGTGCCAGTAGTATAAAGGGGGCGAACACTGAAGCTTTCTTT. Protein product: CASSIKGANTEAFF.

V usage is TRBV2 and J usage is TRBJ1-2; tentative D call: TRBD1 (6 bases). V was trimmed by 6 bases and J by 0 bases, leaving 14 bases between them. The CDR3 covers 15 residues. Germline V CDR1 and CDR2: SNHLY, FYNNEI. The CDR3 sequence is CASRKWDNPNYGYTF. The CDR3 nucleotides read TGTGCCAGCAGGAAGTGGGACAACCCTAACTATGGCTACACCTTC.

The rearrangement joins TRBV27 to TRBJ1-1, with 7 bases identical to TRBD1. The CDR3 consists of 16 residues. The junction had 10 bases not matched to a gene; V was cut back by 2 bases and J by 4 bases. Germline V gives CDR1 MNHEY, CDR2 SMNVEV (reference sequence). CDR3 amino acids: CASSLGPSTGPTEAFF. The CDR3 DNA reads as TGTGCCAGCAGTTTAGGGCCCTCGACAGGGCCCACTGAAGCTTTCTTT.

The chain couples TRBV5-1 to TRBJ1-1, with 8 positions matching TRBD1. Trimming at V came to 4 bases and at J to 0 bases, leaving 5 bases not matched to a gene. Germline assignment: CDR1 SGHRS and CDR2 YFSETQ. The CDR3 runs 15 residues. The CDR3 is CASSPGQGMNTEAFF. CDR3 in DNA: TGCGCCAGCAGCCCCGGACAGGGAATGAACACTGAAGCTTTCTTT. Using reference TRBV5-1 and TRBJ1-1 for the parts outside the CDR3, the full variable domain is KAGVTQTPRYLIKTRGQQVTLSCSPISGHRSVSWYQQTPGQGLQFLFEYFSETQRNKGNFPGRFSGRQFSNSRSEMNVSTLELGDSALYLCASSPGQGMNTEAFFGQGTRLTVV.

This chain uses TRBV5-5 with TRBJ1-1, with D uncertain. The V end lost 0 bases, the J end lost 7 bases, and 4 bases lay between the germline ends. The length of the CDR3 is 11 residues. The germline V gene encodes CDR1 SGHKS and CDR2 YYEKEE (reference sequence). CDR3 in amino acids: CASSLAGEAFF. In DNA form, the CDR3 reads TGTGCCAGCAGCTTGGCGGGTGAAGCTTTCTTT.

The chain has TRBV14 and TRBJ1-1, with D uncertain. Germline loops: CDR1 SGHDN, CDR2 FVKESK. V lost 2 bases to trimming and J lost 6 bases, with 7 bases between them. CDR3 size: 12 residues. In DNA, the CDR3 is TGTGCCAGCAGCCAACCAGGTGCTGAAGCTTTCTTT. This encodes CASSQPGAEAFF.